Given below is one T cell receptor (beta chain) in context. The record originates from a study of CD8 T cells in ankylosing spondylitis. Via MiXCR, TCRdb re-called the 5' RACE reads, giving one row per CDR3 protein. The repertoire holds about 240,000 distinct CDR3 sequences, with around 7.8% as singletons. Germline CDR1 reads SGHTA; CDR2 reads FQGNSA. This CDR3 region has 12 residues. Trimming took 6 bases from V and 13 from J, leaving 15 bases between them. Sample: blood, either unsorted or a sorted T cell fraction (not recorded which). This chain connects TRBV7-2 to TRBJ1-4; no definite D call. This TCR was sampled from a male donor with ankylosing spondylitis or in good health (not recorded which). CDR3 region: CASRPDRGGLFF. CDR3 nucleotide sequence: TGTGCCAGCAGGCCGGACCGGGGTGGACTGTTTTTT.